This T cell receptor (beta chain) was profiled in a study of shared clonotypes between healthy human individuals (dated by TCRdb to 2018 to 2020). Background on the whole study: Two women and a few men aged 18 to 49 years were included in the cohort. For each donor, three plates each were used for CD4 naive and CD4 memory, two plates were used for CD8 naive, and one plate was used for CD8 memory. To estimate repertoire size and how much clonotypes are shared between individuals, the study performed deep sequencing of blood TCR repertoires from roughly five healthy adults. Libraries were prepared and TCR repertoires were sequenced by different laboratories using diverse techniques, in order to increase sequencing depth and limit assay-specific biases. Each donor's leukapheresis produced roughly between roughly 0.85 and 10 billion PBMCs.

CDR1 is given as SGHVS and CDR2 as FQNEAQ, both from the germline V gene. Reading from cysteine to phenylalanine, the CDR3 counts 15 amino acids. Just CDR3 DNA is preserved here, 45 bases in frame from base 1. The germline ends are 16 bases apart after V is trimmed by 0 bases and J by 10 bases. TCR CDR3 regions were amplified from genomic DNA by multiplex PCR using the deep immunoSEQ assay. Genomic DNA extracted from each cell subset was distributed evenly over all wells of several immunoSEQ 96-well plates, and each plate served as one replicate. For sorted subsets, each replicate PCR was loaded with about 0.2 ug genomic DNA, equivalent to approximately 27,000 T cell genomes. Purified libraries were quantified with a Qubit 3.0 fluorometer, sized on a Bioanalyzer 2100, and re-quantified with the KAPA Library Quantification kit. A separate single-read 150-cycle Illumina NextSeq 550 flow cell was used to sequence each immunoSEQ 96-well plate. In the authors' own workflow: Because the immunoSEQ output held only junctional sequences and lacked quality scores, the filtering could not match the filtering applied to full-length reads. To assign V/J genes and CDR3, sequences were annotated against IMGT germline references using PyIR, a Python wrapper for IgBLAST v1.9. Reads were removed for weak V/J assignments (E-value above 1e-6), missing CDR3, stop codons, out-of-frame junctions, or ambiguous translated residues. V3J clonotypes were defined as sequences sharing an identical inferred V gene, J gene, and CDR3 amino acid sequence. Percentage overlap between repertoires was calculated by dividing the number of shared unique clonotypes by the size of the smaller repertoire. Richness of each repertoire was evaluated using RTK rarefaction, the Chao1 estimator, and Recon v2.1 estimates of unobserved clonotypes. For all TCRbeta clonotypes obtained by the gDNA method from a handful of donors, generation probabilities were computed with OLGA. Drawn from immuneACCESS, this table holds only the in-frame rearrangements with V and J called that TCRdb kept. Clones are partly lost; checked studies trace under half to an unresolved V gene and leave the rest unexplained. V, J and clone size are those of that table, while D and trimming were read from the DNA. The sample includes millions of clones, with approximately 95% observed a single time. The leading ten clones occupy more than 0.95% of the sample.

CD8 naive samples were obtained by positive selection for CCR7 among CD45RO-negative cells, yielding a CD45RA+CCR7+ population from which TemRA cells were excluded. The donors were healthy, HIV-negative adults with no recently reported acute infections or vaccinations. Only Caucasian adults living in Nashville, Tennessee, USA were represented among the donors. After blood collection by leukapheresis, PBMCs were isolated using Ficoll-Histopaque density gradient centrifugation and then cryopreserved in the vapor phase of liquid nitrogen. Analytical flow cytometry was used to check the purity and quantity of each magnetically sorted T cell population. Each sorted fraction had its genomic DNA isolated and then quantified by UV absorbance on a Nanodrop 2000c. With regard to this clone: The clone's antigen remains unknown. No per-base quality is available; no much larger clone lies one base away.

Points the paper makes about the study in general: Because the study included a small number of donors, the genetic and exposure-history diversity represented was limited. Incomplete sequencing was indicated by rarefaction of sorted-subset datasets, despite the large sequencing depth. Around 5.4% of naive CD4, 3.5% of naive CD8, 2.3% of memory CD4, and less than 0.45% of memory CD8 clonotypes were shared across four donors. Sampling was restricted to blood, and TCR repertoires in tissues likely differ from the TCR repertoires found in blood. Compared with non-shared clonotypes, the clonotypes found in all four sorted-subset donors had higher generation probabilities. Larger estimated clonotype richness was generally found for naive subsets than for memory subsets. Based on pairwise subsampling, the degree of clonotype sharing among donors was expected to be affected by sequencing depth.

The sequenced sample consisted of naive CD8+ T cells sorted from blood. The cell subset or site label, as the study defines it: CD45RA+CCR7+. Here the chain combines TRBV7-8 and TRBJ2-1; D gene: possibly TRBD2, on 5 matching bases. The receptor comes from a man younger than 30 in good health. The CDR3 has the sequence CASSLAHPDSEEQFF. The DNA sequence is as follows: TGTGCCAGCAGCTTAGCACATCCGGACTCCGAAGAGCAGTTCTTC.